The 23 T cell receptor beta chains reported below all come from one sample, sequenced in a study of blood T cell repertoires in COVID-19. Only in-frame clones appear in the TCRdb table, and some are missing; sequencing was by immunoSEQ multiplex PCR. The repertoire holds about 21,000 clones, with around 86% as singletons. The sequencing sample was made of peripheral blood. Source of these receptors: an older man with acute or convalescent COVID-19.

The V and J genes are TRBV6-5 and TRBJ2-3; TRBD2 might be the D (5 bases). The germline V gene encodes CDR1 MNHEY and CDR2 SVGAGI. CDR3 length equals 13 residues. The V end was cut by 7 bases, the J end by 5 bases, with 13 bases between. The CDR3 DNA sequence: TGTGCCAGCAATAAAGGGAGAGGAGATACGCAGTATTTT. The encoded protein is CASNKGRGDTQYF.

This chain joins TRBV9 and TRBJ2-1, with 9 bases aligning to TRBD1. CDR3 length equals 15 residues. V lost 3 bases to trimming and J lost 4 bases; unmatched junction nucleotides: 5. Germline CDR1 reads SGDLS; CDR2 reads YYNGEE. The CDR3 region has the DNA TGTGCCAGCAGCGAACAGGGGGCGTCGTACAATGAGCAGTTCTTC. It translates to CASSEQGASYNEQFF.

The J gene is TRBJ1-3, the V gene TRBV11-2; 10 bases are shared with TRBD1. Germline V gives CDR1 SGHAT, CDR2 FQNNGV. The CDR3 consists of 16 residues. V lost 3 bases to trimming and J lost 2 bases; unmatched junction nucleotides: 4. CDR3 region: CASSFGGQGTGNTIYF. CDR3 coding DNA: TGTGCCAGCAGCTTTGGGGGACAGGGGACTGGAAACACCATATATTTT.

As DNA, the CDR3 is TGTGCCAGCAGGAGACAGCAAGAGACCCAGTACTTC. Amino acid sequence: CASRRQQETQYF. The gene calls are TRBV11-2 and TRBJ2-5; perhaps TRBD1 as D (5 bases). The CDR3 has 12 amino acids. Trimming left V 6 bases short and J 2 bases short, with 7 bases between. Per the germline V gene, CDR1 is SGHAT and CDR2 is FQNNGV.

The chain carries TRBV5-1 and TRBJ1-2; the D gene is possibly TRBD1 (6 bases). V lost 0 bases and J lost 3, with 9 bases in between. The CDR3 has 14 amino acids. Germline V CDR1 and CDR2: SGHRS, YFSETQ. The CDR3 DNA reads TGCGCCAGCAGCTTGGACAGGGCGGACTATGGCTACACCTTC. This codes for CASSLDRADYGYTF.

The chain has TRBV9 and TRBJ2-3, with D unresolved. Trimming pared 2 bases from V and 5 bases from J, leaving 3 bases between. CDR1 SGDLS and CDR2 YYNGEE come from the germline V gene. The CDR3 runs to 11 residues. CDR3: CASSVQDTQYF. CDR3 in DNA: TGTGCCAGCAGCGTCCAAGATACGCAGTATTTT.

The chain recombines TRBV11-1 with TRBJ2-7, with D maybe TRBD1 (5 bases). V lost 2 bases and J lost 1, with 15 bases in between. The V gene's germline CDR1 is SGHAT and CDR2 FQDESV (reference sequence). The CDR3 sequence is 16 residues long. CDR3 loop: CASSLIGAQISYEQYF. For the CDR3, the DNA is TGTGCCAGCAGCTTAATAGGGGCGCAGATTTCCTACGAGCAGTACTTC.

The rearrangement uses TRBV11-2 and TRBJ2-4, with D possibly being TRBD1 (6 bases). Per the germline V gene, CDR1 is SGHAT and CDR2 is FQNNGV. V was clipped by 4 bases and J by 8 bases, with 21 bases between them. The CDR3 length is 16 residues. This chain's CDR3 is CASSSSFGQGRYIQYF. CDR3 in DNA: TGTGCCAGCAGCTCGTCATTCGGCCAGGGGAGATACATTCAGTACTTC.

V and J are TRBV7-2 and TRBJ1-1, with D maybe TRBD1 (5 bases). CDR1 is SGHTA and CDR2 is FQGNSA in the germline V gene. The ends were cut back, 3 bases at V and 11 bases at J, with 19 bases in the middle. The CDR3 is made up of 14 amino acids. DNA of the CDR3: TGTGCCAGCAGCTTTCAGGGAACGATACAAGGGGCTTTCTTT. Translated, it gives CASSFQGTIQGAFF.

The chain carries TRBV7-2 and TRBJ1-5, with no clear D. V lost 3 bases, J lost 3 bases, and 6 bases lay in between. The CDR3 totals 13 residues. The germline CDR1 and CDR2 sequences are SGHTA and FQGNSA. CDR3 sequence: CASSFNPNQPQHF. The CDR3 DNA reads as TGTGCCAGCAGCTTCAATCCCAATCAGCCCCAGCATTTT.

This clone was found a few times. V and J are TRBV6-2 or TRBV6-3 and TRBJ2-7; 8 bases align to TRBD2. CDR3 length: 16 residues. V dropped 2 bases and J dropped 3; count of bases not matched to a gene: 9. Germline CDR1 MNHEY, CDR2 SVGEGT. In DNA, the CDR3 is TGTGCCAGCAGTTACGGGGTCCTAGCGGGCCTCTACGAGCAGTACTTC. The encoded protein is CASSYGVLAGLYEQYF.

The genes are TRBV5-4 and TRBJ2-2, with 13 bases identical to TRBD2. Germline CDR1 reads SGHNT; CDR2 reads YYREEE (reference sequence). The CDR3 totals 18 residues. The V and J ends lost 4 bases and 2 bases, in that order; junction bases with no gene match: 8. The CDR3 sequence: CASSGELAGGFNTGELFF. As DNA, the CDR3 is TGTGCCAGCAGCGGAGAACTAGCGGGAGGGTTCAACACCGGGGAGCTGTTTTTT.

The rearrangement uses TRBV7-6 and TRBJ2-1; D is ambiguous. Germline V gene sequence: CDR1 SGHVS, CDR2 FNYEAQ. The CDR3 runs to 15 residues. V was cut by 5 bases and J by 0 bases, with 11 bases left in between. CDR3 nucleotide sequence: TGTGCCAGCAGCCTGTCACCGAGCTCCTACAATGAGCAGTTCTTC. It specifies CASSLSPSSYNEQFF.

The chain recombines TRBV7-2 with TRBJ1-1; a weak D match, TRBD1 (6 bases). The CDR3 consists of 13 residues. The ends were cut back, 2 bases at V and 8 bases at J, with 12 bases in the middle. Germline V gene lookup returns CDR1 SGHTA and CDR2 FQGNSA. The chain's CDR3 is CASSLQFRGEAFF. Here the CDR3 DNA reads TGTGCCAGCAGCTTACAGTTCAGGGGCGAAGCTTTCTTT.

V usage is TRBV5-4 and J usage is TRBJ2-1; perhaps TRBD2 as D (5 bases). With 3 bases removed from V and 8 bases from J, the gap between germline ends came to 18 bases. Per germline, CDR1 SGHNT and CDR2 YYREEE (reference sequence). This CDR3 has 15 residues. CDR3 sequence reads: CASSWGGEAGDEQFF. CDR3 bases: TGTGCCAGCAGCTGGGGTGGTGAGGCCGGGGATGAGCAGTTCTTC.

V and J are TRBV4-3 and TRBJ2-1; D perhaps matches TRBD1 (7 bases). This CDR3 is 15 amino acids long. Trimming took off 1 base at V and 8 bases at J, with 15 bases between the two ends. CDR1 LGHNA and CDR2 YSLEER come from the germline V gene. The CDR3 region is CASSQVRQGGYEQFF. The CDR3 bases are TGCGCCAGCAGCCAAGTTCGACAGGGAGGCTATGAGCAGTTCTTC.

The chain couples TRBV7-6 to TRBJ1-2, with 8 bases fitting TRBD1. In germline, CDR1 is SGHVS, CDR2 FNYEAQ. With 3 bases clipped from V and 3 bases from J, the junction kept 6 bases outside the gene matches. The CDR3 has 15 amino acids. CDR3 sequence reads: CASSFGATGDYGYTF. In DNA form, the CDR3 reads TGTGCCAGCAGCTTTGGAGCGACAGGGGACTATGGCTACACCTTC.

The V call is TRBV5-1, the J call TRBJ2-2, with TRBD1 matching over 9 bases. The CDR3 is made up of 18 amino acids. The trim removed 4 bases at V and 4 bases at J, leaving 14 bases unmatched. Germline lookup yields CDR1 SGHRS and CDR2 YFSETQ. The CDR3 nucleotides are TGCGCCAGCAGCCCCCGCGCGGGACAGGGTTTGAGCACCGGGGAGCTGTTTTTT. Its translation is CASSPRAGQGLSTGELFF.

V is TRBV3-1 (or the pseudogene TRBV3-2) and J is TRBJ2-5; D may be TRBD2 (5 bases). Trimming stripped 0 bases from V and 5 bases from J, with 7 bases between. Germline V gives CDR1 LGHDT, CDR2 YNNKEL (reference sequence). The CDR3 loop spans 13 amino acids. CDR3 sequence: CASSQDRGETQYF. CDR3 sequence (DNA): TGTGCCAGCAGCCAAGACCGGGGTGAGACCCAGTACTTC.

This chain joins TRBV4-1 and TRBJ1-2, with 9 positions matching TRBD1. The CDR3 is 13 amino acids. CDR1 and CDR2 from the germline V gene are MGHRA and YSYEKL. V gave up 0 bases and J gave up 9 bases; unmatched junction bases: 2. The DNA for the CDR3 is TGCGCCAGCAGCCAAGACGGACAGGGGAGCTACACCTTC. Amino acid sequence: CASSQDGQGSYTF.

V usage is TRBV12-5 and J usage is TRBJ2-3; TRBD2 might be the D (5 bases). Germline V CDR1 and CDR2: LGHNT, FRNRAP. The CDR3 consists of 17 residues. V lost 0 bases and J 4 bases, leaving 17 bases between the germline ends. CDR3 sequence (DNA): TGTGCTAGTGGTTTGGTACTTTTGAGGGAGACCCCAGATACGCAGTATTTT. Translated, it gives CASGLVLLRETPDTQYF.

The J gene is TRBJ2-3, the V gene TRBV7-8; possible D gene TRBD2, 6 bases. CDR1 and CDR2 (germline): SGHVS, FQNEAQ. With 5 bases removed from V and 0 bases from J, the gap between germline ends came to 18 bases. This CDR3 region has 17 residues. CDR3 amino acids: CASSLSRGLTSTDTQYF. The CDR3 DNA is TGTGCCAGCAGCCTGTCGAGGGGACTGACTAGCACAGATACGCAGTATTTT.

The CDR3 loop is CASSTPPRGRNTGELFF. CDR3 coding DNA: TGTGCCAGCAGTACCCCCCCTAGGGGGAGGAACACCGGGGAGCTGTTTTTT. The V call is TRBV6-2 or TRBV6-3, the J call TRBJ2-2; tentative D call: TRBD1 (6 bases). This CDR3 has 17 residues. V shed 5 bases and J shed 1 base, with 17 bases lying between them. Looked up from germline, CDR1 is MNHEY and CDR2 is SVGEGT.